A selection of T cell receptor beta chains follows, all from one sample in a study of blood T cell repertoires in COVID-19. Profiled with immunoSEQ multiplex PCR; TCRdb holds only in-frame clones, not every one. The sample has about 340,000 clones; more than 85% are singletons. The source material was PBMCs or T cells enriched from blood (not recorded which). The receptors shown here come from a woman aged 25 to 45 who had recovered from COVID-19. The CDR3 runs from the conserved cysteine through the conserved F or W. A D gene is named only where the DNA matches it firmly. Where a row states a size, it is once, few, many or the class of an expanded clone; other rows omit it.

CDR3nt | CDR3aa | abundance | j_gene | d_gene | v_gene
TGTGCCACCAACCAAGGACACGGCTACAATGAGCAGTTCTTC | CATNQGHGYNEQFF | . | TRBJ2-1 | . | TRBV15
TGTGCCAGCAGTTTACAGGGGGCGGGCTCCTACGAGCAGTACTTC | CASSLQGAGSYEQYF | . | TRBJ2-7 | TRBD1 | TRBV7-3
TGTGCCAGCAGTTTATGGGGGCCGGGGGGACCGGTAGGATTAGAGACCCAGTACTTC | CASSLWGPGGPVGLETQYF | . | TRBJ2-5 | . | TRBV27
TGTGCCAGCAGCTTTCTAGCGGCACCTCCGGACGATGAGCAGTTCTTC | CASSFLAAPPDDEQFF | . | TRBJ2-1 | TRBD2 | TRBV7-3
TGTGCCAGCAGCTTATTGGGCCGGCTTGAGCAGTTCTTC | CASSLLGRLEQFF | . | TRBJ2-1 | . | TRBV11-2
TGTGCCAGCAGTCGACAGGACGACTACGAGCAGTACTTC | CASSRQDDYEQYF | few | TRBJ2-7 | . | TRBV6-5
TGTGCCAGCAGCGCCGGAGCTAACTATGGCTACACCTTC | CASSAGANYGYTF | once | TRBJ1-2 | . | TRBV25-1
TGCGCCAGCAGCTTGGCCTTCTCGGGAACTACAGATACGCAGTATTTT | CASSLAFSGTTDTQYF | . | TRBJ2-3 | . | TRBV5-1
TGTGCCAGCAGTGAAACAACGACAGGCCCCTACGAGCAGTACTTC | CASSETTTGPYEQYF | . | TRBJ2-7 | . | TRBV2
TGCGCCAGCAGCGCCCGGGGACTAGCGGGGCGGAGAATCTACGAGCAGTACTTC | CASSARGLAGRRIYEQYF | once | TRBJ2-7 | TRBD2 | TRBV5-1
TGTGCCAGTAGTATAAGTAGCGGCGGCTCCTACAATGAGCAGTTCTTC | CASSISSGGSYNEQFF | . | TRBJ2-1 | . | TRBV19
TGTGCCAGTAGTTATCCGGGACAGGGGGCTTACGAGCAGTACTTC | CASSYPGQGAYEQYF | . | TRBJ2-7 | TRBD1 | TRBV19
TGTGCCAGCAGCGTAGTGGGGGGAGAGACCCAGTACTTC | CASSVVGGETQYF | . | TRBJ2-5 | . | TRBV9
TGTGCCAGCAGTAGCCGTGGGACTAGAACCTACAATGAGCAGTTCTTC | CASSSRGTRTYNEQFF | once | TRBJ2-1 | TRBD2 | TRBV28
TGTGCCAGCACCAGGGGCCTTAACTATGGCTACACCTTC | CASTRGLNYGYTF | . | TRBJ1-2 | . | TRBV2
TGTGCCAGCAGTTACTTAAGTAGAGACACTGAAGCTTTCTTT | CASSYLSRDTEAFF | . | TRBJ1-1 | . | TRBV6-5
TGTGCCAGCAGCTCGGGGGGGACCAATAATTCACCCCTCCACTTT | CASSSGGTNNSPLHF | . | TRBJ1-6 | . | TRBV7-3
TGTGCCAGCAGTTTAGAGGCCAGGGGGAGGAATGAGCAGTTCTTC | CASSLEARGRNEQFF | . | TRBJ2-1 | . | TRBV28
TGTGCCAGCATGGGACAGATGAACACTGAAGCTTTCTTT | CASMGQMNTEAFF | . | TRBJ1-1 | TRBD1 | TRBV18
TGCGCCAGCAGCCCCGACAGGTGGGATGAAGCTTTCTTT | CASSPDRWDEAFF | . | TRBJ1-1 | . | TRBV5-1